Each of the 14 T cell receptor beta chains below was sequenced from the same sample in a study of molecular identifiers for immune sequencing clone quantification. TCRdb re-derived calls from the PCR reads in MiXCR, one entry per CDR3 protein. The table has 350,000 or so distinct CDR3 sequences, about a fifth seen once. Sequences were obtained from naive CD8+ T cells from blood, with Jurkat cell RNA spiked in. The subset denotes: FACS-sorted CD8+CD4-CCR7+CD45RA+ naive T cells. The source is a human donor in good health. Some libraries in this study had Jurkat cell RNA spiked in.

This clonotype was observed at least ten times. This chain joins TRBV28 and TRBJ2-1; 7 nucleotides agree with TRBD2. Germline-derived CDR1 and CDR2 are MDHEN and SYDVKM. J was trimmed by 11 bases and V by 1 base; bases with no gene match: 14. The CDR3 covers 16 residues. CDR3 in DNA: TGTGCCAGCAGTTTATTTGGGAGGGACCCCTACCAAAAGCAGTTCTTC. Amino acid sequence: CASSLFGRDPYQKQFF.

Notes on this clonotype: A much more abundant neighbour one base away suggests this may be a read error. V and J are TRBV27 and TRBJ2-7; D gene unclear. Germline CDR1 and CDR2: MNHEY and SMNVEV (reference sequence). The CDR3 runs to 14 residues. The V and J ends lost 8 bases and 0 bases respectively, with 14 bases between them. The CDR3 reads CASGLLDRSYEQYF. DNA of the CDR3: TGTGCCAGCGGCCTCCTAGATCGCTCCTACGAGCAGTACTTC.

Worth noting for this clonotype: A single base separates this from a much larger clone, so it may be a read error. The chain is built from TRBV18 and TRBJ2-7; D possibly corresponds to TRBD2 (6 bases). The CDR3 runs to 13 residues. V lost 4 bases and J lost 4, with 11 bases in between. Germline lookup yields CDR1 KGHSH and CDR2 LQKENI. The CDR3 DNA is TGTGCCAGCTCACGAGGACGGGAGTACGAGCAGTACTTC. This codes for CASSRGREYEQYF.

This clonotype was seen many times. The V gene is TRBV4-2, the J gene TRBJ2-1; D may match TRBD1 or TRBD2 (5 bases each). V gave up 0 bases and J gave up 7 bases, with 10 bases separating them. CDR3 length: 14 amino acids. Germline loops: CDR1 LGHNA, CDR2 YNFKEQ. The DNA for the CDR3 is TGTGCCAGCAGCCAAGATCGATGGGGGAATGAGCAGTTCTTC. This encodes CASSQDRWGNEQFF.

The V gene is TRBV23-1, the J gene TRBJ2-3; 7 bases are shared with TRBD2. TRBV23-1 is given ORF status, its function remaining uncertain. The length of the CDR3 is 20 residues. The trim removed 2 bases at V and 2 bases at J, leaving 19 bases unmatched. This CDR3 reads CASSQQMGTGDYSFTDTQYF. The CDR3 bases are TGCGCCAGCAGTCAACAAATGGGGACTGGGGACTATAGCTTCACAGATACGCAGTATTTT.

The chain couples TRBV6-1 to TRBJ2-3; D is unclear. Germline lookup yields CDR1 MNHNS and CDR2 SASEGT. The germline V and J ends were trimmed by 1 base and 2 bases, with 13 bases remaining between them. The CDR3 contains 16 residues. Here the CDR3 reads CASSEVMGWSTDTQYF. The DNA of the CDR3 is TGTGCCAGCAGTGAAGTTATGGGGTGGTCCACAGATACGCAGTATTTT.

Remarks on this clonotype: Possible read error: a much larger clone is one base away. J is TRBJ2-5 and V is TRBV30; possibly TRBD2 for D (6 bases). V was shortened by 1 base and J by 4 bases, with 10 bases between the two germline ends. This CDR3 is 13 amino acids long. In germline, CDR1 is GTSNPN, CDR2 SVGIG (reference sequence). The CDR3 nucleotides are TGTGCCTGGAGTGGGACTAACGCAGAGACCCAGTACTTC. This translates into CAWSGTNAETQYF. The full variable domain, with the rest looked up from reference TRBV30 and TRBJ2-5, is SQTIHQWPATLVQPVGSPLSLECTVEGTSNPNLYWYRQAAGRGLQLLFYSVGIGQISSEVPQNLSASRPQDRQFILSSKKLLLSDSGFYLCAWSGTNAETQYFGPGTRLLVL.

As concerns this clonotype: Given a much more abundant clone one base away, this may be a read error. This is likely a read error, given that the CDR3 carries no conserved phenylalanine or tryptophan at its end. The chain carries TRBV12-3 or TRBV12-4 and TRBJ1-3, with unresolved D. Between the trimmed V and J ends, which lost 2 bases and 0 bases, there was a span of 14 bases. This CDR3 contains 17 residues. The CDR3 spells CASSLSLTPYSGNTIYS. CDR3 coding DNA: TGTGCCAGCAGTTTAAGTTTAACACCCTACTCTGGAAACACCATATATTCT.

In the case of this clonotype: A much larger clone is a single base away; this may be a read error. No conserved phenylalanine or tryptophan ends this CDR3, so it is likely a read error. In nucleotides, the CDR3 is TGTGCCAGCAGTCCTCGCAGCGGGGCGAACGAGCAGTACTCC. Its protein is CASSPRSGANEQYS. The chain has TRBV27 and TRBJ2-7, with TRBD2 matching 7 bases. Germline loops: CDR1 MNHEY, CDR2 SMNVEV (reference sequence). Germline trimming cut 5 bases from V and 5 bases from J; bases unmatched to any gene: 9. The CDR3 extends over 14 amino acids.

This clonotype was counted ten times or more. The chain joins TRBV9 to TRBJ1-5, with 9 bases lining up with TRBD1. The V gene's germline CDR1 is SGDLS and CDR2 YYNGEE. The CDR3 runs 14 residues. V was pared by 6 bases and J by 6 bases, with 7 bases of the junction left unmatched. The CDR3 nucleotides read TGTGCCAGCATCGGACAGGGGTGCAGTCAGCCCCAGCATTTT. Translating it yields CASIGQGCSQPQHF.

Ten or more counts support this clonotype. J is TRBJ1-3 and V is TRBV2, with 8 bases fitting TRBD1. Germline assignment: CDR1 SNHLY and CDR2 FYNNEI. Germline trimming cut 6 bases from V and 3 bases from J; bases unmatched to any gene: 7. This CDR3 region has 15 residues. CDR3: CASRAGTGNGNTIYF. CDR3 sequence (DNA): TGTGCCAGCAGAGCCGGGACAGGCAATGGAAACACCATATATTTT.

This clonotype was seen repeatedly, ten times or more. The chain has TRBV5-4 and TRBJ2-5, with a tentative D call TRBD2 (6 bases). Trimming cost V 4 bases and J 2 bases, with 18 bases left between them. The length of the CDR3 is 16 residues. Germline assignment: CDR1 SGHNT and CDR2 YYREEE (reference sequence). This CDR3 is CASSPSGTRRQETQYF. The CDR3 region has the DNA TGTGCCAGCAGCCCCTCAGGGACTCGAAGACAAGAGACCCAGTACTTC.

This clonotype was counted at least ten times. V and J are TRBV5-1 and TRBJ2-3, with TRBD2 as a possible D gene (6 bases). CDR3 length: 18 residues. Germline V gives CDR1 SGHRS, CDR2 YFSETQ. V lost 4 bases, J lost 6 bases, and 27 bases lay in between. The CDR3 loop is CASSPGGARIKRGDTQYF. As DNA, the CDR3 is TGCGCCAGCAGCCCTGGCGGGGCCCGCATTAAACGGGGGGATACGCAGTATTTT.

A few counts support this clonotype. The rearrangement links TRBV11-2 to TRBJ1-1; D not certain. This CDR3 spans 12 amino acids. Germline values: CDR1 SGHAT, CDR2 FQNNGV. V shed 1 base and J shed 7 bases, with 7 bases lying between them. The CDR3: CASSLALVEAFF. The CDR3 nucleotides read TGTGCCAGCAGCTTAGCCTTGGTTGAAGCTTTCTTT.